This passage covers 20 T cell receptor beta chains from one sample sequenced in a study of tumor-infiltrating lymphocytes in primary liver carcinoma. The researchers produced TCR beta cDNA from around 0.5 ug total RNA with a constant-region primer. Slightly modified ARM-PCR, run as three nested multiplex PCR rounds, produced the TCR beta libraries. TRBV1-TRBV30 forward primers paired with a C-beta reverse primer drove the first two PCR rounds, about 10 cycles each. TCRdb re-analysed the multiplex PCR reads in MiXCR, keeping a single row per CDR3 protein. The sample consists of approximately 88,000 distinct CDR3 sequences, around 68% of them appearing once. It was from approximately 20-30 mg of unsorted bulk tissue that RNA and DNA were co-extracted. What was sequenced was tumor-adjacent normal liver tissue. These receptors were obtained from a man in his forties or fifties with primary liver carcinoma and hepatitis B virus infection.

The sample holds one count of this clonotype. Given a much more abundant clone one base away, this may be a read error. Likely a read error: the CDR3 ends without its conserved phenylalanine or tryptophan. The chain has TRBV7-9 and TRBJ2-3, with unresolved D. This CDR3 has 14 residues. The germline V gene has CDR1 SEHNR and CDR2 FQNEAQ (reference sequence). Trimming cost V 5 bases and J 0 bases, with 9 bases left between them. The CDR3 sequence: CASSRSDSTDTQYL. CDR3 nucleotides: TGTGCCAGCAGCCGCTCCGATAGCACAGATACGCAGTATCTT.

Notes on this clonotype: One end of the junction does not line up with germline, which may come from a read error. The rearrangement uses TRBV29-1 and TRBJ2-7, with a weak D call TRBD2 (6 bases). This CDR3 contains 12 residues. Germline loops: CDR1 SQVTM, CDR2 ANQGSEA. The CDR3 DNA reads TGCAGCGTCCGAGGTGGCGGGGACGAGCGGTACTTC. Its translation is CSVRGGGDERYF.

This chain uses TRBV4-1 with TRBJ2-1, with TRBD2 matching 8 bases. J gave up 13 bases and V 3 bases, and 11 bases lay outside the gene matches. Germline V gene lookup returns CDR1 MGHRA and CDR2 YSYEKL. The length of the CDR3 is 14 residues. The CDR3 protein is CASSQGLEGGEQFF. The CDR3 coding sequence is TGCGCCAGCAGCCAGGGACTAGAGGGGGGCGAACAGTTCTTC.

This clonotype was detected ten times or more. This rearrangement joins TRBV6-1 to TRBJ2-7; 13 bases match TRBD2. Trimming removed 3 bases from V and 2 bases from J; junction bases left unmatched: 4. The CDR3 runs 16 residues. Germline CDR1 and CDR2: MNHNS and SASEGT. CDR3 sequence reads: CASSDELAGGPYEQYF. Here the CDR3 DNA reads TGTGCCAGCAGTGATGAACTAGCGGGAGGGCCCTACGAGCAGTACTTC.

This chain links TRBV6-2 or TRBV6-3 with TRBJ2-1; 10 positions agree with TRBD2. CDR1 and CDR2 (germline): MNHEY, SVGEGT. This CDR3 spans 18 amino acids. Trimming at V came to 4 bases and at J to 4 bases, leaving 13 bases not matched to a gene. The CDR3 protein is CASSSVYSGTSVYNEQFF. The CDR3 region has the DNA TGTGCCAGCAGTTCCGTTTACTCGGGGACTAGCGTATACAATGAGCAGTTCTTC.

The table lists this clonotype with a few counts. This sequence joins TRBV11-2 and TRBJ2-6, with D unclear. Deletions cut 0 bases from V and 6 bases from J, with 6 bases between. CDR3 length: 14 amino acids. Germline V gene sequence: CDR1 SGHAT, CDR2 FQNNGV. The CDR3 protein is CASSLDIEANVLTF. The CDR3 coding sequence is TGTGCCAGCAGCTTAGATATCGAGGCCAACGTCCTGACTTTC.

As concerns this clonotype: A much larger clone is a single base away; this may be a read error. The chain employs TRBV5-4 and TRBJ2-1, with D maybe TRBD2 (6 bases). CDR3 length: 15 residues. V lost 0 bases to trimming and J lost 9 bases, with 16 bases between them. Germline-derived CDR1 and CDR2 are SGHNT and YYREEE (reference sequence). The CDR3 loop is CASSLGRDGQGEQFF. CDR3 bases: TGTGCCAGCAGCTTGGGGCGGGATGGCCAAGGTGAGCAGTTCTTC.

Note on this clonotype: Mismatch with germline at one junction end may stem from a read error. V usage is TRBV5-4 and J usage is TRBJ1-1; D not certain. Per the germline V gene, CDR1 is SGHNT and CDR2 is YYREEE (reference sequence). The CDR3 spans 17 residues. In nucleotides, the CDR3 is TGTGCCAGCAGATTGGAGTCCGGGTCTCCAGTGAACACTGAAGCTTTCTTT. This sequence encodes CASRLESGSPVNTEAFF.

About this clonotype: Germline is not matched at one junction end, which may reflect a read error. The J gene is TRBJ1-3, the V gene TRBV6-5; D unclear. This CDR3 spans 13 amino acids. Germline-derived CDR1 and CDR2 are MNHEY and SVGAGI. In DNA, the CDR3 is TGTGTCAGCAGCCAGAGGGTTGGAAACACCATATATTTT. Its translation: CVSSQRVGNTIYF.

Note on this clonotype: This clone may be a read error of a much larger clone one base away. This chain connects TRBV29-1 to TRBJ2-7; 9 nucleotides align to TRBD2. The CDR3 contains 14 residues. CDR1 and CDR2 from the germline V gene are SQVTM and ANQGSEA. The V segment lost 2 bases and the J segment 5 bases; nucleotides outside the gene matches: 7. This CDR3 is CSVEFGLATDEQYF. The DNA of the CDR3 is TGCAGCGTTGAATTTGGACTAGCGACCGACGAGCAGTACTTC.

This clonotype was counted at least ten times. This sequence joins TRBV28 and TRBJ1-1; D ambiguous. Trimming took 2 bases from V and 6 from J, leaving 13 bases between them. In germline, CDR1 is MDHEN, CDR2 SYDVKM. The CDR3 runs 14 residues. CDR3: CASSLGVQVAEAFF. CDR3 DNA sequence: TGTGCCAGCAGTTTAGGGGTCCAGGTGGCTGAAGCTTTCTTT.

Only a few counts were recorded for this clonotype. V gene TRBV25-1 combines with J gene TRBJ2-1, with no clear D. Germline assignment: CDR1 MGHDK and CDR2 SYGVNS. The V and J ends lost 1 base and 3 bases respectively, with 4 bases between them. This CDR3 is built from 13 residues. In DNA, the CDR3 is TGTGCCAGCAGTGAATGGGACTACAATGAGCAGTTCTTC. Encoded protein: CASSEWDYNEQFF.

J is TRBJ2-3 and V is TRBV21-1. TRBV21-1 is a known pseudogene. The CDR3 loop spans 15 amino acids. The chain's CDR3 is CASSKGWVSTDTQYF. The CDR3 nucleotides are TGTGCCAGCAGCAAAGGATGGGTTAGCACAGATACGCAGTATTTT.

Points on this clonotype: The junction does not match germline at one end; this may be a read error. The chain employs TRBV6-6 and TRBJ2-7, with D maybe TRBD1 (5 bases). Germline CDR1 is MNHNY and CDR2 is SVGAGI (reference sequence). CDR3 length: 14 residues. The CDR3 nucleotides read TGTGCCCGCAGTGCTTCCAGGGTACAGGATGAACAGTACTTC. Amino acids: CARSASRVQDEQYF.

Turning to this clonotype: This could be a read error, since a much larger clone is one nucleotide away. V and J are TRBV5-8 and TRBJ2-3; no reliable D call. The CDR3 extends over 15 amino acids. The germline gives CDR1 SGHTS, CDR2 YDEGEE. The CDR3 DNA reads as TGTGCCAACAGCTTTATTTCCACTAACACAGATACGCAGTATTTT. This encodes CANSFISTNTDTQYF.

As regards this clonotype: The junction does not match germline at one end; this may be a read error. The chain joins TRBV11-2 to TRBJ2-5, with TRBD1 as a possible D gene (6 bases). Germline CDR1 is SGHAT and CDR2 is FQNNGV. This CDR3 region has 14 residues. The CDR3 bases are TGTGCCGGCAGCTTAGGGGACACGCTAGAGACCCAGTACTTC. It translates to CAGSLGDTLETQYF.

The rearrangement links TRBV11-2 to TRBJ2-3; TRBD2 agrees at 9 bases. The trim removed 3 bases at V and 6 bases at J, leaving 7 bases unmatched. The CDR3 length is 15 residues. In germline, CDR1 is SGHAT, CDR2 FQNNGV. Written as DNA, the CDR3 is TGTGCCAGCAGCTTCTATGCGGGAGGGTATGATACGCAGTATTTT. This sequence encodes CASSFYAGGYDTQYF.

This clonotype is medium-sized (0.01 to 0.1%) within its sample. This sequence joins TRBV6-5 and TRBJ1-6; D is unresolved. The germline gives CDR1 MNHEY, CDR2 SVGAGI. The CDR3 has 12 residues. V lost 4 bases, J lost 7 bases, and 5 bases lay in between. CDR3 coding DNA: TGTGCCAGCAGTTTCATGAATTCACCCCTCCACTTT. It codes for CASSFMNSPLHF.

This CDR3 is CASSSTGDYEQYF. The CDR3 coding sequence is TGTGCCAGCAGCTCCACCGGGGACTACGAGCAGTACTTC. J is TRBJ2-7 and V is TRBV7-8, with D possibly matching TRBD2 (5 bases). The CDR3 runs to 13 residues. V was pared by 4 bases and J by 3 bases, with 10 bases between. Germline CDR1 SGHVS, CDR2 FQNEAQ.

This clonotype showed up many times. Here the CDR3 DNA reads TGTGCCAGCAGCCGATGGGGGGGCCTACAGGGGACCGGGGAGCTGTTTTTT. Translation: CASSRWGGLQGTGELFF. J is TRBJ2-2 and V is TRBV7-8; D assignment may be TRBD1 or TRBD2 (7 bases each). Germline V CDR1 and CDR2: SGHVS, FQNEAQ. The germline V and J ends were trimmed by 5 bases and 5 bases, with 21 bases remaining between them. The CDR3 consists of 17 residues. The whole variable domain, remainder taken from reference TRBV7-8 and TRBJ2-2, is GAGVSQSPRYKVAKRGQDVALRCDPISGHVSLFWYQQALGQGPEFLTYFQNEAQLDKSGLPSDRFFAERPEGSVSTLKIQRTQQEDSAVYLCASSRWGGLQGTGELFFGEGSRLTVL.